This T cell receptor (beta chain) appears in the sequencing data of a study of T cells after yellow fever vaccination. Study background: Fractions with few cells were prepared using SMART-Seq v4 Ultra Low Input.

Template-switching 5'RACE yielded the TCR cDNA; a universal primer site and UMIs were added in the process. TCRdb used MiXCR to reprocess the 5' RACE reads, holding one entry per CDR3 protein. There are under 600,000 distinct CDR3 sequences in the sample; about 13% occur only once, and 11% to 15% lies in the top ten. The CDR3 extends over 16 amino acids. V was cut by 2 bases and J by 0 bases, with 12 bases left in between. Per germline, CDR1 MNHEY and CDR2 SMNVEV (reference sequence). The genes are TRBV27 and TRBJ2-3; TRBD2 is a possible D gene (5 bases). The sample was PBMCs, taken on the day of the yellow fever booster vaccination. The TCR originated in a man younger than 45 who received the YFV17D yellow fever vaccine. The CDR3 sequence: CASSLTPRGSTDTQYF. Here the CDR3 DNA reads TGTGCCAGCAGTTTAACCCCACGGGGTAGCACAGATACGCAGTATTTT.